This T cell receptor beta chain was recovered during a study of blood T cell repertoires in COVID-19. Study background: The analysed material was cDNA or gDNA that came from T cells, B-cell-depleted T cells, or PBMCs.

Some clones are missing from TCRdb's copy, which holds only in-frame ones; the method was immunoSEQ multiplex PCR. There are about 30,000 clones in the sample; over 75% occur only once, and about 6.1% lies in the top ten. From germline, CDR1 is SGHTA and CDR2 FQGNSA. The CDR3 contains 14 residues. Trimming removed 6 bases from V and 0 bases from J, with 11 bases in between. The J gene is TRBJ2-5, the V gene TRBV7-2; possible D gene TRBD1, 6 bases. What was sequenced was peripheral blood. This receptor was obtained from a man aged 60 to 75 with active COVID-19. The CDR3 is CASRRQVYQETQYF. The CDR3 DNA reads TGTGCCAGCAGGAGACAGGTGTACCAAGAGACCCAGTACTTC.